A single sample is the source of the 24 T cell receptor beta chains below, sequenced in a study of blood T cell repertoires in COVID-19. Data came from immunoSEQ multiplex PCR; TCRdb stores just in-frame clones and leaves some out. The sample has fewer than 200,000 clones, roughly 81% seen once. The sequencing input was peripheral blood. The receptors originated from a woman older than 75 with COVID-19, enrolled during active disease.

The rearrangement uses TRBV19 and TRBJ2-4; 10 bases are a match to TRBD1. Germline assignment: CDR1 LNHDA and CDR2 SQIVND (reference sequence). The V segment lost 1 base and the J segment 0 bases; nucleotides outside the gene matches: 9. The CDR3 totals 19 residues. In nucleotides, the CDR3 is TGTGCCAGTAGTATAGTCTCGACAGGGGGCGCGGGAGCCAAAAACATTCAGTACTTC. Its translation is CASSIVSTGGAGAKNIQYF.

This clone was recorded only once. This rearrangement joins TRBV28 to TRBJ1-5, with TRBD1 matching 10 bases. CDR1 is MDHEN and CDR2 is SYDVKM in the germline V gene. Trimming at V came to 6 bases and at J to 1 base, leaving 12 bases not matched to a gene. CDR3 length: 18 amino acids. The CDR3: CASRPRDRGFRSNQPQHF. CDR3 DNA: TGTGCCAGCAGGCCCCGGGACAGGGGCTTCCGCAGCAATCAGCCCCAGCATTTT.

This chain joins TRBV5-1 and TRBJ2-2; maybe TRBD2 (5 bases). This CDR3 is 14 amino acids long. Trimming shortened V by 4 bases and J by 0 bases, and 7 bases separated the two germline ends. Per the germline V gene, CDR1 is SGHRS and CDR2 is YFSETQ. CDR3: CASSVDSNTGELFF. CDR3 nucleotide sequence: TGCGCCAGCAGCGTGGACTCGAACACCGGGGAGCTGTTTTTT. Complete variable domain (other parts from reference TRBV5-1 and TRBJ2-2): KAGVTQTPRYLIKTRGQQVTLSCSPISGHRSVSWYQQTPGQGLQFLFEYFSETQRNKGNFPGRFSGRQFSNSRSEMNVSTLELGDSALYLCASSVDSNTGELFFGEGSRLTVL.

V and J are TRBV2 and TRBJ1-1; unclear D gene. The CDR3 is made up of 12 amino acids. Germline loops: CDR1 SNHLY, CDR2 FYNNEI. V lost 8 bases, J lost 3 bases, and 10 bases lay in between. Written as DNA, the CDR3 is TGTGCCAGCCGGGGAGATCACACTGAAGCTTTCTTT. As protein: CASRGDHTEAFF.

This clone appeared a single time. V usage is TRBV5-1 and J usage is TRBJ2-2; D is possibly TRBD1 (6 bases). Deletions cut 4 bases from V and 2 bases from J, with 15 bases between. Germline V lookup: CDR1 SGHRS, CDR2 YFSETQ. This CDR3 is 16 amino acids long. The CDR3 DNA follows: TGCGCCAGCAGCGAATTCGGACAGCCAAACACCGGGGAGCTGTTTTTT. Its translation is CASSEFGQPNTGELFF.

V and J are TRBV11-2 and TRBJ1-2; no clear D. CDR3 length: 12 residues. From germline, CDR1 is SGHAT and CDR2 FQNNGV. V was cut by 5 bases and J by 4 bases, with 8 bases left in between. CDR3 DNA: TGTGCCAGCAGCAGGTCAGGCTATGGCTACACCTTC. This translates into CASSRSGYGYTF.

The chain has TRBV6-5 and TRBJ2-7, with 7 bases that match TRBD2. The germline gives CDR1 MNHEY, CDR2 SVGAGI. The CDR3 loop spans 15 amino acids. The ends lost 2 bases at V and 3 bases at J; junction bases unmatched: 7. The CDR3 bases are TGTGCCAGCAGTTACATCCTAGCGGAGCACTACGAGCAGTACTTC. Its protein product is CASSYILAEHYEQYF.

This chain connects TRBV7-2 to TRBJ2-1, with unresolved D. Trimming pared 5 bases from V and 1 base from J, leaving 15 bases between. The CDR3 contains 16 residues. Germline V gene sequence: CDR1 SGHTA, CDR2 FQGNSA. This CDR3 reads CASSPLSVYSYNEQFF. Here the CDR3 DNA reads TGTGCCAGCAGCCCTTTAAGTGTCTATTCCTACAATGAGCAGTTCTTC.

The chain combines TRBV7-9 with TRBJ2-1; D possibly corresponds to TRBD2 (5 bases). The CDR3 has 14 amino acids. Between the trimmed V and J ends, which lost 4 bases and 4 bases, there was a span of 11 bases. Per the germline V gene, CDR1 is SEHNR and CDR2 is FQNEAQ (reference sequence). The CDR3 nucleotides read TGTGCCAGCAGCTACCTAACTAGATACAATGAGCAGTTCTTC. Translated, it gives CASSYLTRYNEQFF. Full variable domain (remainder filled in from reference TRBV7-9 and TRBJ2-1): DTGVSQNPRHKITKRGQNVTFRCDPISEHNRLYWYRQTLGQGPEFLTYFQNEAQLEKSRLLSDRFSAERPKGSFSTLEIQRTEQGDSAMYLCASSYLTRYNEQFFGPGTRLTVL.

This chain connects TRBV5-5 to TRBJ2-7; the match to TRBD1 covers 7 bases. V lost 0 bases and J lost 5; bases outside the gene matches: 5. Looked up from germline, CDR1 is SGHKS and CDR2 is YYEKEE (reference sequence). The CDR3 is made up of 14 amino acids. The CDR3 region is CASSLGWQGDEQYF. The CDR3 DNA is TGTGCCAGCAGCTTGGGTTGGCAGGGGGACGAGCAGTACTTC.

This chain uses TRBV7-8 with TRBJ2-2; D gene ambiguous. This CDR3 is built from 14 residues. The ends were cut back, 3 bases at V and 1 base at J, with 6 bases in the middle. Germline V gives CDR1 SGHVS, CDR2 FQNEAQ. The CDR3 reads CASSFQMNTGELFF. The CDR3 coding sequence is TGTGCCAGCAGCTTCCAGATGAACACCGGGGAGCTGTTTTTT.

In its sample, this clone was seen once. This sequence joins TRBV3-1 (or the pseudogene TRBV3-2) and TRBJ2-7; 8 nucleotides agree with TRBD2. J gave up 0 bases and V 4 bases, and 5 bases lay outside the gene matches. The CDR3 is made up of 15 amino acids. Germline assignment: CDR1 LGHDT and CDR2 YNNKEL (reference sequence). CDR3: CASSPLAGSSYEQYF. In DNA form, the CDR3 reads TGTGCCAGCAGCCCATTAGCGGGAAGCTCCTACGAGCAGTACTTC.

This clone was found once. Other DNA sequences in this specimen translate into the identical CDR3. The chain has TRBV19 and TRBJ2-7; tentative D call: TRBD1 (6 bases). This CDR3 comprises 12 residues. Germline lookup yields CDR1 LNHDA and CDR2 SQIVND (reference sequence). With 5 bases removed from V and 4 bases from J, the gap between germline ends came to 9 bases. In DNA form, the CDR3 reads TGTGCCAGTAGTTCCAGGGGTTACGAGCAGTACTTC. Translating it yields CASSSRGYEQYF.

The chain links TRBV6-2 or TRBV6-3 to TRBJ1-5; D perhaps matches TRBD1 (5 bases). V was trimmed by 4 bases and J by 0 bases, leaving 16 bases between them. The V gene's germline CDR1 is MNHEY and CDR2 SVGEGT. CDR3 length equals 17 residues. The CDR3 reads CASSSEQVGYSNQPQHF. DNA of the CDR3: TGTGCCAGCAGTTCGGAACAGGTAGGTTATAGCAATCAGCCCCAGCATTTT.

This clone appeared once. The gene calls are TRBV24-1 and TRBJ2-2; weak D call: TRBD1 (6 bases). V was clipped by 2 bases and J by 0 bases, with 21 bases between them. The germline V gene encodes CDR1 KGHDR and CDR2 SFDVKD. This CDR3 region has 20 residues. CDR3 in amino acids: CATSDSPGHLIDANTGELFF. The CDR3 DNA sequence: TGTGCCACCAGTGATTCCCCGGGACACCTAATCGACGCGAACACCGGGGAGCTGTTTTTT.

CDR3 DNA: TGCGCCAGCAGCCTCTATGGAGCGGGAGGCGGGTACAATGAGCAGTTCTTC. It specifies CASSLYGAGGGYNEQFF. J is TRBJ2-1 and V is TRBV4-1; TRBD2 matches at 9 bases. The CDR3 runs 17 residues. V was clipped by 4 bases and J by 4 bases; unmatched bases: 11. CDR1 and CDR2 (germline): MGHRA, YSYEKL.

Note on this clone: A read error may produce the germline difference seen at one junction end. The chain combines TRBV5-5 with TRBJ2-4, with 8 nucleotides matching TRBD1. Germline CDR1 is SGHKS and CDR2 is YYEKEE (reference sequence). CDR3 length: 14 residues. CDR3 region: CASSLVGFMDRVVF. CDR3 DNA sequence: TGTGCCAGCAGCTTGGTCGGTTTTATGGACAGGGTAGTCTTC.

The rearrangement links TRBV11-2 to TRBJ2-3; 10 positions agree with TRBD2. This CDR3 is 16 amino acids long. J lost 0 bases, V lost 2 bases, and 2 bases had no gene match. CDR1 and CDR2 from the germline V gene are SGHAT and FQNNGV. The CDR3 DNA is TGTGCCAGCAGCTTACTAGCGGGGGCTAGCACAGATACGCAGTATTTT. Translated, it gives CASSLLAGASTDTQYF.

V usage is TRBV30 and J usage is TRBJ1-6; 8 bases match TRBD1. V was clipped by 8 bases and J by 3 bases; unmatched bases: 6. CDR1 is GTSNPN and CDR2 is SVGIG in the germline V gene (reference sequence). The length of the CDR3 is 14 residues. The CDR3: CAVGQALYNSPLHF. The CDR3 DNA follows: TGTGCCGTGGGACAGGCTCTCTATAATTCACCCCTCCACTTT.

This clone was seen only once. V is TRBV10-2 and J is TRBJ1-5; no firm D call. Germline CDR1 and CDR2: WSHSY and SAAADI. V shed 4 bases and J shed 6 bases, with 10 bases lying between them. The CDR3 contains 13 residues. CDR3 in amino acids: CASSGGEGQPQHF. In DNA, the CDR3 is TGCGCCAGCAGTGGCGGAGAGGGTCAGCCCCAGCATTTT.

The CDR3: CASSLETAPGNTIYF. The CDR3 region has the DNA TGCGCCAGCAGCTTGGAGACAGCACCTGGAAACACCATATATTTT. V gene TRBV5-1 combines with J gene TRBJ1-3; D is possibly TRBD1 (5 bases). Trimming took off 0 bases at V and 2 bases at J, with 9 bases between the two ends. The CDR3 has 15 amino acids. The germline CDR1 and CDR2 sequences are SGHRS and YFSETQ.

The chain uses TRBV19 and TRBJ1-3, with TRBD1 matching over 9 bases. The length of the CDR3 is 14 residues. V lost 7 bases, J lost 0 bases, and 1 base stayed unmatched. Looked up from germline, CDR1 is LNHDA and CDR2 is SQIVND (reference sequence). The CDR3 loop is CASMDRGSGNTIYF. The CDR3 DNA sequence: TGTGCCAGTATGGACAGGGGCTCTGGAAACACCATATATTTT.

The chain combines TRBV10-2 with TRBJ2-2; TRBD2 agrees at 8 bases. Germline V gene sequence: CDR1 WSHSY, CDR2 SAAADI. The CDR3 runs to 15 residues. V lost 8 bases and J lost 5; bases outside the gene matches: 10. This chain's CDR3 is CASSIAGLGTGELFF. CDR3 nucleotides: TGCGCCAGCTCCATAGCGGGACTCGGAACCGGGGAGCTGTTTTTT.

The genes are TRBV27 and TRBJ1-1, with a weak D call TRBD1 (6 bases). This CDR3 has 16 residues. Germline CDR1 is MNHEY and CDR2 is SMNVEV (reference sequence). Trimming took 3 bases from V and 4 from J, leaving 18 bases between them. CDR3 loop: CASSFSGGLWGTEAFF. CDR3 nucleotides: TGTGCCAGCAGTTTCTCTGGGGGCCTTTGGGGCACTGAAGCTTTCTTT.